This TCR beta chain was sequenced for a study of early stage breast cancer tumors. Turning to the study itself: Invasive lobular carcinomas made up four of 12 ER+/PR+/HER2- tumors. Study-wide points: Tumor and normal breast were distinguished via blood comparison in about 90% of the 16 patients. Tumors had about 2.5-fold higher T cell density and higher clonality than adjacent normal breast tissue.

Tumor samples used roughly 18-55 mg of diced tissue. Produced via immunoSEQ multiplex PCR; TCRdb's table is partial and in-frame only. Of roughly 25,000 clones listed, roughly 67% are singletons. Trimming took 1 base from V and 1 from J, leaving 8 bases between them. Germline V gene lookup returns CDR1 SNHLY and CDR2 FYNNEI. The length of the CDR3 is 14 residues. This clone has just one count. Its antigen is still unknown. Sequencing was carried out using breast tumor tissue. This TCR derives from a person between 55 and 70 years old with breast cancer. V usage is TRBV2 and J usage is TRBJ2-7; D call uncertain. The chain's CDR3 is CASSEEEWSYEQYF. The CDR3, as DNA: TGTGCCAGCAGTGAAGAGGAGTGGTCCTACGAGCAGTACTTC.